One sample yielded the 16 T cell receptor beta chains listed below, sequenced in a study of blood T cell repertoires in COVID-19 (dated by TCRdb to 2020 to 2021). The receptor library was made with the immunoSEQ multiplex PCR assay. This immuneACCESS table, as held by TCRdb, lists in-frame sequences with V and J called but not all clones. Of the missing ones, under half trace to an unresolved V gene in checked studies; the others have no known cause. Recorded for this sample are 150,000 to 200,000 clones; roughly nine tenths of them occurred a single time. About 18% of the sample is in the top ten clones. The specimen was peripheral blood. The source is a man between 60 and 75 years old with active or convalescent COVID-19.

The rearrangement links TRBV11-3 to TRBJ2-7; D not certain. The germline CDR1 and CDR2 sequences are SGHNT and YENEEA. Trimming cost V 2 bases and J 4 bases, with 6 bases left between them. The CDR3 loop spans 12 amino acids. CDR3: CASSLNRYEQYF. CDR3 bases: TGTGCCAGCAGCTTAAATCGGTACGAGCAGTACTTC.

The J gene is TRBJ2-5, the V gene TRBV7-8; TRBD2 matches 12 bases. CDR1 and CDR2 (germline): SGHVS, FQNEAQ. J gave up 4 bases and V 0 bases, and 3 bases lay outside the gene matches. This CDR3 has 16 residues. This chain's CDR3 is CASSLALAGGLETQYF. The CDR3 DNA reads as TGTGCCAGCAGCTTAGCACTAGCGGGGGGATTAGAGACCCAGTACTTC.

This chain uses TRBV2 with TRBJ1-3, with D uncertain. The ends were cut back, 1 base at V and 4 bases at J, with 11 bases in the middle. Per the germline V gene, CDR1 is SNHLY and CDR2 is FYNNEI. This CDR3 contains 15 residues. Written as DNA, the CDR3 is TGTGCCAGCAGTGAAGGCCAGGCGGGAGGAAACACCATATATTTT. Translated, it gives CASSEGQAGGNTIYF.

The chain uses TRBV7-6 and TRBJ1-3; 9 nucleotides line up with TRBD1. V dropped 4 bases and J dropped 4; count of bases not matched to a gene: 5. Germline V gives CDR1 SGHVS, CDR2 FNYEAQ. The CDR3 has 15 amino acids. The CDR3 sequence: CASSSDRGGGNTIYF. CDR3 DNA sequence: TGTGCCAGCAGCTCGGACAGGGGTGGAGGAAACACCATATATTTT.

This clone was observed a few times. This rearrangement joins TRBV7-9 to TRBJ1-2, with 11 positions matching TRBD1. The trim removed 1 base at V and 8 bases at J, leaving 9 bases unmatched. Germline V CDR1 and CDR2: SEHNR, FQNEAQ (reference sequence). The CDR3 has 16 amino acids. CDR3 residues: CASSLGTGGGVSGYTF. CDR3 in DNA: TGTGCCAGCAGCTTAGGGACAGGGGGCGGTGTCTCCGGCTACACCTTC.

The chain employs TRBV29-1 and TRBJ2-7, with 8 bases that match TRBD1. In germline, CDR1 is SQVTM, CDR2 ANQGSEA. Trimming removed 4 bases from V and 2 bases from J; junction bases left unmatched: 1. CDR3 length equals 12 residues. The CDR3 region is CSVGQGTYEQYF. CDR3 DNA sequence: TGCAGCGTTGGACAGGGGACCTACGAGCAGTACTTC.

The chain has TRBV5-1 and TRBJ1-5, with 11 bases matching TRBD1. From germline, CDR1 is SGHRS and CDR2 YFSETQ. This CDR3 contains 14 residues. With V trimmed by 3 bases and J by 5 bases, 1 base remained unmatched. In DNA form, the CDR3 reads TGCGCCAGCAGCTCGGGACAGGGGGATCAGCCCCAGCATTTT. Protein product: CASSSGQGDQPQHF.

This chain joins TRBV28 and TRBJ1-6; possible D gene TRBD1, 5 bases. Germline V lookup: CDR1 MDHEN, CDR2 SYDVKM. The CDR3 consists of 15 residues. Trimming pared 2 bases from V and 6 bases from J, leaving 11 bases between. The CDR3 region has the DNA TGTGCCAGCAGTTTAATTGCGGGGGGTAATTCACCCCTCCACTTT. This encodes CASSLIAGGNSPLHF.

This clone was seen a single time. The J gene is TRBJ2-5, the V gene TRBV29-1; possible D gene TRBD1, 6 bases. Between the trimmed V and J ends, which lost 5 bases and 2 bases, there was a span of 12 bases. The CDR3 has 13 residues. Germline assignment: CDR1 SQVTM and CDR2 ANQGSEA. This chain's CDR3 is CSVRRGAQETQYF. The CDR3 DNA reads TGCAGCGTTCGCAGGGGCGCGCAAGAGACCCAGTACTTC.

The chain uses TRBV7-9 and TRBJ1-2, with 7 nucleotides matching TRBD1. CDR1 is SEHNR and CDR2 is FQNEAQ in the germline V gene (reference sequence). This CDR3 spans 16 amino acids. J lost 1 base, V lost 3 bases, and 8 bases had no gene match. This CDR3 is CASSFDRELYNYGYTF. CDR3 nucleotides: TGTGCCAGCAGCTTTGACAGGGAGCTATATAACTATGGCTACACCTTC. Complete variable domain (other parts from reference TRBV7-9 and TRBJ1-2): DTGVSQNPRHKITKRGQNVTFRCDPISEHNRLYWYRQTLGQGPEFLTYFQNEAQLEKSRLLSDRFSAERPKGSFSTLEIQRTEQGDSAMYLCASSFDRELYNYGYTFGSGTRLTVV.

V usage is TRBV27 and J usage is TRBJ2-7; maybe TRBD1 (5 bases). The CDR3 loop spans 14 amino acids. Germline values: CDR1 MNHEY, CDR2 SMNVEV (reference sequence). Trimming stripped 3 bases from V and 5 bases from J, with 14 bases between. CDR3 coding DNA: TGTGCCAGCAGTTTGATAGGGGCACGGAACGAGCAGTACTTC. Amino acids: CASSLIGARNEQYF.

This sequence joins TRBV6-5 and TRBJ1-2; D is undetermined. Looked up from germline, CDR1 is MNHEY and CDR2 is SVGAGI. There are 13 residues in the CDR3. Trimming left V 7 bases short and J 8 bases short, with 17 bases between. The CDR3 is CASTYLGTQGYTF. For the CDR3, the DNA is TGTGCCAGCACCTATTTGGGTACACAGGGCTACACCTTC.

The chain links TRBV7-9 to TRBJ1-5; 7 bases match TRBD1. Unmatched junction bases numbered 4, after V lost 6 bases and J lost 2 bases. CDR1 is SEHNR, CDR2 FQNEAQ, per germline (reference sequence). The CDR3 loop spans 14 amino acids. CDR3 protein: CASSLTGGNQPQHF. Written as DNA, the CDR3 is TGTGCCAGCAGTTTAACAGGGGGCAATCAGCCCCAGCATTTT. The complete variable domain, with remaining parts taken from reference TRBV7-9 and TRBJ1-5, reads DTGVSQNPRHKITKRGQNVTFRCDPISEHNRLYWYRQTLGQGPEFLTYFQNEAQLEKSRLLSDRFSAERPKGSFSTLEIQRTEQGDSAMYLCASSLTGGNQPQHFGDGTRLSIL.

The chain uses TRBV25-1 and TRBJ1-2; 7 bases map to TRBD1. V lost 8 bases to trimming and J lost 6 bases; unmatched junction nucleotides: 6. Germline assignment: CDR1 MGHDK and CDR2 SYGVNS. CDR3 length: 12 residues. The CDR3 nucleotides are TGTGCCAGCGCTACAGGGGACCATGGCTACACCTTC. Translating gives CASATGDHGYTF.

V is TRBV30 and J is TRBJ2-5, with TRBD1 identical over 9 bases. CDR3 length: 12 residues. V was clipped by 0 bases and J by 7 bases; unmatched bases: 0. Germline CDR1 reads GTSNPN; CDR2 reads SVGIG (reference sequence). The CDR3 is CAWSVQGATQYF. CDR3 DNA: TGTGCCTGGAGTGTACAGGGGGCGACCCAGTACTTC.

The chain has TRBV20-1 and TRBJ1-4, with D unresolved. Germline V gene lookup returns CDR1 DFQATT and CDR2 SNEGSKA (reference sequence). Trimming took off 3 bases at V and 8 bases at J, with 13 bases between the two ends. The CDR3 covers 13 residues. CDR3 bases: TGCAGTGCTAGTGCCATAAACGGGGAAAAACTGTTTTTT. Its protein product is CSASAINGEKLFF.